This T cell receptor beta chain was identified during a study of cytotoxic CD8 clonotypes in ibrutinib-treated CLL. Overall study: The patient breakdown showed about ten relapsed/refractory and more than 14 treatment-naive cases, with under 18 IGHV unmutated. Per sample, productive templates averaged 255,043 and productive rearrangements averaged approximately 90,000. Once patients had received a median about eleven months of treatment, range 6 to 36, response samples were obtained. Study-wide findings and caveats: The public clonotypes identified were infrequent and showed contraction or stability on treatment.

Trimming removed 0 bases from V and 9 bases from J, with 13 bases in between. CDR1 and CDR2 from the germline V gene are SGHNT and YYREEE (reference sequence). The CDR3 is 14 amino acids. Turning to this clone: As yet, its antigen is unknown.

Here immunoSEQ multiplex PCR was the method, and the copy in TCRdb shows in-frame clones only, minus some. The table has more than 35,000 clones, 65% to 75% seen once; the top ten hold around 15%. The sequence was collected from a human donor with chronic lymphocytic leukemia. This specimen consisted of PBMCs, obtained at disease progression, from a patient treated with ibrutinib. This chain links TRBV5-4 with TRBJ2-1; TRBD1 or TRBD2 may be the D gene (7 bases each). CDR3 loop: CASSLEGASGEQFF. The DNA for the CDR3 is TGTGCCAGCAGCTTGGAGGGGGCTAGCGGTGAGCAGTTCTTC.